Shown below are 10 T cell receptor beta chains from a single sample sequenced in a study of blood T cell repertoires in COVID-19. Repertoires were generated with immunoSEQ multiplex PCR, while TCRdb's copy carries only in-frame clones and drops some. Among 400,000 or so clones listed, roughly nine tenths were seen once. What was sequenced was PBMCs or T cells enriched from blood (not recorded which). The receptors here all came from a man younger than 40 who had recovered from COVID-19.

The chain is built from TRBV7-8 and TRBJ2-1; 8 nucleotides align to TRBD2. The J segment lost 5 bases and the V segment lost 0 bases, leaving 12 bases of the junction unmatched. Germline CDR1 is SGHVS and CDR2 is FQNEAQ. The length of the CDR3 is 18 residues. CDR3 DNA: TGTGCCAGCAGCTTAGCGATTCGGGAGGGTCCTTTTAACAATGAGCAGTTCTTC. As protein: CASSLAIREGPFNNEQFF.

The genes are TRBV18 and TRBJ1-2; TRBD1 matches 8 bases. The V gene's germline CDR1 is KGHSH and CDR2 LQKENI. Trimming took 0 bases from V and 8 from J; bases not matched to a gene: 11. The CDR3 extends over 16 amino acids. The CDR3, as DNA: TGTGCCAGCTCACCACCCCCCGCGACAGGGGCTGCCGGCTACACCTTC. Translated: CASSPPPATGAAGYTF.

The gene calls are TRBV6-1 and TRBJ2-5; TRBD2 matches at 10 bases. J gave up 4 bases and V 2 bases, and 1 base lay outside the gene matches. The CDR3 totals 14 residues. In germline, CDR1 is MNHNS, CDR2 SASEGT. The CDR3, as DNA: TGTGCCAGCAGTGAACGACTAGCGGGAGAGACCCAGTACTTC. It translates to CASSERLAGETQYF.

CDR3 nucleotides: TGTGCCTGGAGTGAGAGAGGCTGGGACAGAGCCTACGAGCAGTACTTC. The encoded protein is CAWSERGWDRAYEQYF. The chain carries TRBV30 and TRBJ2-7; TRBD1 aligns across 7 bases. Trimming took 1 base from V and 2 from J; bases not matched to a gene: 11. The germline gives CDR1 GTSNPN, CDR2 SVGIG (reference sequence). The CDR3 has 16 amino acids.

V is TRBV11-3 and J is TRBJ2-1; D ambiguous. V was pared by 1 base and J by 5 bases, with 9 bases between. Germline values: CDR1 SGHNT, CDR2 YENEEA. The CDR3 is 14 residues long. CDR3 bases: TGTGCCAGCAGCTTAGGCGGCGGCGACAATGAGCAGTTCTTC. It translates to CASSLGGGDNEQFF.

The genes are TRBV5-1 and TRBJ2-7; the match to TRBD1 covers 8 bases. V gave up 0 bases and J gave up 2 bases; unmatched junction bases: 4. CDR1 SGHRS and CDR2 YFSETQ come from the germline V gene. The CDR3 sequence is 15 residues long. This CDR3 reads CASSLAPGGPYEQYF. The CDR3 DNA reads as TGCGCCAGCAGCTTGGCCCCAGGGGGCCCCTACGAGCAGTACTTC.

The chain couples TRBV19 to TRBJ1-5; D gene unclear. With 1 base removed from V and 1 base from J, the gap between germline ends came to 14 bases. Germline V lookup: CDR1 LNHDA, CDR2 SQIVND (reference sequence). This CDR3 comprises 17 residues. This chain's CDR3 is CASSIASGRESNQPQHF. The DNA for the CDR3 is TGTGCCAGTAGTATAGCCTCCGGGAGGGAAAGCAATCAGCCCCAGCATTTT.

The chain recombines TRBV30 with TRBJ1-4; TRBD1 is a possible D gene (5 bases). Trimming took off 1 base at V and 11 bases at J, with 11 bases between the two ends. The CDR3 covers 12 residues. Germline V gives CDR1 GTSNPN, CDR2 SVGIG (reference sequence). CDR3: CAWSAGRGKLFF. The CDR3 nucleotides read TGTGCCTGGAGTGCCGGAAGGGGTAAACTGTTTTTT.

The chain uses TRBV28 and TRBJ1-5; TRBD1 agrees at 7 bases. The germline V gene encodes CDR1 MDHEN and CDR2 SYDVKM. Trimming at V came to 5 bases and at J to 4 bases, leaving 8 bases not matched to a gene. The CDR3 totals 15 residues. Here the CDR3 reads CASSRPGQTNQPQHF. For the CDR3, the DNA is TGTGCCAGCAGTAGACCGGGACAGACAAATCAGCCCCAGCATTTT.

The V and J genes are TRBV27 and TRBJ1-2; the match to TRBD1 covers 12 bases. Germline V gives CDR1 MNHEY, CDR2 SMNVEV (reference sequence). Germline trimming cut 5 bases from V and 8 bases from J; bases unmatched to any gene: 12. The CDR3 covers 16 residues. For the CDR3, the DNA is TGTGCCAGCAGTATCGGGACAGGGGGCCCCCCAGGAGGCTACACCTTC. This encodes CASSIGTGGPPGGYTF.